This T cell receptor beta chain was found in a study of T cell responses to AZD1222 COVID-19 vaccine. Study observations and caveats: Within unmutated variant regions lay the reported targets of nearly half of spike-specific TCRs. The sample set comprised mostly white British donors with more females, and clonal diversity was possibly underestimated.

This CDR3 spans 14 amino acids. V was pared by 2 bases and J by 0 bases, with 6 bases between. Per the germline V gene, CDR1 is SGHRS and CDR2 is YFSETQ. Sequenced by immunoSEQ multiplex PCR; TCRdb stores in-frame clones only, minus some. Of fewer than 140,000 clones in the sample, about nine tenths are singletons; the top ten hold less than 9.5%. This clone was counted between two and nine times. Its matching antigen is unknown. The chain links TRBV5-1 to TRBJ1-3; D is ambiguous. This sequence was found in an adult who received the AZD1222 COVID-19 vaccine. Sample: peripheral blood, taken 28 days after the second AZD1222 dose. This chain's CDR3 is CASSFQSSGNTIYF. For the CDR3, the DNA is TGCGCCAGCAGCTTTCAGAGCTCTGGAAACACCATATATTTT.